This paragraph reports one TCR beta chain. Its specificity is not known. This entry comes from a study of Graves' ophthalmopathy and Graves' hyperthyroidism. Whole-study findings and limits: Using a 13-signature model, the authors split ophthalmopathy from stable hyperthyroidism, with approximately 88% sensitivity and 81.08% specificity.

The diagnosis was founded upon clinical symptoms, serum thyroxine, TRAb, thyroid ultrasound and orbital computed tomography. Trimming cost V 6 bases and J 2 bases; bases outside gene matches: 17. This CDR3 has 17 residues. Germline V CDR1 and CDR2: SQVTM, ANQGSEA. Using RNA transcripts, the TCR beta CDR3 regions were amplified. An initial RT-PCR round employing HTBI primers preceded a second-round multiplex PCR. TCRdb processed the multiplex PCR reads anew with MiXCR; each CDR3 protein has one entry. Seen here are 500,000 to 600,000 distinct CDR3 sequences, under 45% observed once, and the top ten hold about 4%.

The sequence derives from an adult man with Graves' hyperthyroidism. Source material: peripheral blood or thyroid tissue (not recorded which). This chain joins TRBV29-1 and TRBJ1-1; 8 positions agree with TRBD1. CDR3: CSVTWTGRGSGNTEAFF. The CDR3 DNA reads TGCAGCGTCACATGGACAGGGAGAGGATCTGGAAACACTGAAGCTTTCTTT.